The clone carrying this TCR beta chain was observed at least ten times. What it binds is not known. This sample is part of a study of T cell repertoires in cytomegalovirus infection. General study points: It was HLA-C-restricted CMV-specific TCR beta clonotypes that dominated the response ex vivo. Individuals carrying CMV plus the relevant HLA were identified by cumulative frequency of public TCR beta families.

V shed 2 bases and J 3 bases; nucleotides not matched to a gene: 4. The germline CDR1 and CDR2 sequences are SGHVS and FNYEAQ. CDR3 length equals 15 residues. Each CDR3 protein gets one entry after TCRdb re-called the reads with MiXCR. The repertoire holds approximately 97,000 distinct CDR3 sequences, with approximately 16% as singletons. The specimen was PBMCs. The source is a human donor in good health (CMV status not recorded). Some clones in this sample may be carry-over from other donors' samples. V gene TRBV7-6 combines with J gene TRBJ2-1, with 7 bases lining up with TRBD1. CDR3 in amino acids: CASSLTGQDYNEQFF. CDR3 sequence (DNA): TGTGCCAGCAGCTTAACCGGACAGGACTACAATGAGCAGTTCTTC. The whole variable domain, remainder taken from reference TRBV7-6 and TRBJ2-1, is GAGVSQSPRYKVTKRGQDVALRCDPISGHVSLYWYRQALGQGPEFLTYFNYEAQQDKSGLPNDRFSAERPEGSISTLTIQRTEQRDSAMYRCASSLTGQDYNEQFFGPGTRLTVL.